The 19 T cell receptor beta chains listed next were all sequenced from one sample in a study of blood T cell repertoires in COVID-19. TCRdb keeps only in-frame clones here, not all; method: immunoSEQ multiplex PCR. The sample consists of 70,000 or so clones, about 92% of them appearing once. Source material: peripheral blood. These TCRs come from a human donor in a cohort sampled during active COVID-19.

In this sample, this clone turned up a few times. The chain is built from TRBV7-2 and TRBJ1-2; the D gene is possibly TRBD1 (5 bases). This CDR3 spans 11 amino acids. Germline V gives CDR1 SGHTA, CDR2 FQGNSA. V was cut by 8 bases and J by 6 bases, with 10 bases left in between. CDR3 DNA sequence: TGTGCCAGCTCGTGGGGGGATGGCTACACCTTC. Residues: CASSWGDGYTF.

Only one count was recorded for this clone. The CDR3 bases are TGTGCCAGCAGCGTAGCTCCCCCGAGAGGGCTAGCGGGAGAAGATACGCAGTATTTT. It is translated as CASSVAPPRGLAGEDTQYF. The chain joins TRBV9 to TRBJ2-3, with 10 nucleotides matching TRBD2. Looked up from germline, CDR1 is SGDLS and CDR2 is YYNGEE. There are 19 residues in the CDR3. Trimming removed 0 bases from V and 5 bases from J; junction bases left unmatched: 15.

The chain combines TRBV18 with TRBJ2-1, with D possibly being TRBD2 (7 bases). Trimming left V 3 bases short and J 0 bases short, with 15 bases between. CDR3 length: 17 amino acids. Germline CDR1 reads KGHSH; CDR2 reads LQKENI. CDR3 bases: TGTGCCAGCTCACCCAGGGGTGGCGGGAGCTCCTACAATGAGCAGTTCTTC. Its protein product is CASSPRGGGSSYNEQFF.

The CDR3, as DNA: TGTGCCAGCAGCTTGGACAGAAATGGCTACACCTTC. Residues: CASSLDRNGYTF. V is TRBV7-9 and J is TRBJ1-2, with D perhaps TRBD1 (6 bases). The CDR3 is made up of 12 amino acids. Trimming left V 3 bases short and J 6 bases short, with 8 bases between. Germline CDR1 reads SEHNR; CDR2 reads FQNEAQ (reference sequence).

The rearrangement joins TRBV2 to TRBJ2-7, with D unclear. CDR3 size: 11 residues. The V end was cut by 5 bases, the J end by 4 bases, with 6 bases between. Germline CDR1 SNHLY, CDR2 FYNNEI. CDR3 loop: CASSSLYEQYF. Written as DNA, the CDR3 is TGTGCCAGCAGTAGCCTATACGAGCAGTACTTC. Using reference TRBV2 and TRBJ2-7 for the parts outside the CDR3, the full variable domain is EPEVTQTPSHQVTQMGQEVILRCVPISNHLYFYWYRQILGQKVEFLVSFYNNEISEKSEIFDDQFSVERPDGSNFTLKIRSTKLEDSAMYFCASSSLYEQYFGPGTRLTVT.

The genes are TRBV4-3 and TRBJ2-7; D gene uncertain. This CDR3 is 14 amino acids long. V was shortened by 1 base and J by 0 bases, with 7 bases between the two germline ends. Germline CDR1 is LGHNA and CDR2 is YSLEER. DNA for the CDR3: TGCGCCAGCAGCCAAGGGAGAGTCTCCTACGAGCAGTACTTC. Protein sequence: CASSQGRVSYEQYF.

The chain carries TRBV7-2 and TRBJ2-2; 7 bases map to TRBD1. From germline, CDR1 is SGHTA and CDR2 FQGNSA. The CDR3 length is 15 residues. J lost 6 bases, V lost 1 base, and 5 bases had no gene match. In DNA, the CDR3 is TGTGCCAGCAGCTTAGTGGGACAGTTCTCCGGGGAGCTGTTTTTT. It codes for CASSLVGQFSGELFF.

The chain recombines TRBV19 with TRBJ1-5; weak D call: TRBD1 (6 bases). The CDR3 covers 13 residues. The germline V and J ends were trimmed by 8 bases and 5 bases, with 13 bases remaining between them. Looked up from germline, CDR1 is LNHDA and CDR2 is SQIVND (reference sequence). Written as DNA, the CDR3 is TGTGCCAGTGCGGACAGATTATATCAGCCCCAGCATTTT. Encoded protein: CASADRLYQPQHF.

This sequence joins TRBV27 and TRBJ2-7; the match to TRBD1 covers 7 bases. Germline-derived CDR1 and CDR2 are MNHEY and SMNVEV (reference sequence). V dropped 0 bases and J dropped 1; count of bases not matched to a gene: 6. The CDR3 loop spans 16 amino acids. The CDR3 DNA reads TGTGCCAGCAGTTTATCCCCGGGACAGCCATCCTACGAGCAGTACTTC. Its protein is CASSLSPGQPSYEQYF.

V is TRBV24-1 and J is TRBJ2-2; 7 nucleotides agree with TRBD1. CDR1 is KGHDR and CDR2 is SFDVKD in the germline V gene. The CDR3 loop spans 16 amino acids. J lost 1 base, V lost 6 bases, and 7 bases had no gene match. CDR3 protein: CATSHPGQLNTGELFF. The CDR3 nucleotides are TGTGCCACCAGTCATCCGGGACAGCTGAACACCGGGGAGCTGTTTTTT.

The chain joins TRBV10-3 to TRBJ2-3; 9 bases line up with TRBD2. In germline, CDR1 is ENHRY, CDR2 SYGVKD. J was trimmed by 0 bases and V by 4 bases; bases with no gene match: 8. This CDR3 region has 17 residues. In DNA form, the CDR3 reads TGTGCCATCAGTGCCTCTGGACTAGCGTCTAGCACAGATACGCAGTATTTT. Translation: CAISASGLASSTDTQYF.

The V gene is TRBV5-1, the J gene TRBJ2-7; 8 bases align to TRBD1. Germline V gives CDR1 SGHRS, CDR2 YFSETQ. J gave up 0 bases and V 5 bases, and 7 bases lay outside the gene matches. The CDR3 is 15 residues long. The CDR3 nucleotides read TGCGCCAGCAGTAGTAGGACAGGGAGCTCCTACGAGCAGTACTTC. This gives the protein CASSSRTGSSYEQYF.

The chain joins TRBV21-1 to TRBJ2-6; the listed D gene, TRBD2, was not tested against the DNA. TRBV21-1 is annotated as a pseudogene. CDR3 length equals 19 residues. The CDR3 loop reads CASSKPGSSLSSGANVLTF. The DNA of the CDR3 is TGTGCCAGCAGCAAACCCGGGTCGTCATTGAGCTCTGGGGCCAACGTCCTGACTTTC.

This clone was counted between two and nine times. The chain is built from TRBV6-2 or TRBV6-3 and TRBJ1-5, with 8 positions matching TRBD1. The V gene's germline CDR1 is MNHEY and CDR2 SVGEGT. Losses at the gene ends were 0 bases for V and 6 bases for J; bases not matched to a gene: 4. This CDR3 is 15 amino acids long. The CDR3: CASSYSGTGGQPQHF. In DNA form, the CDR3 reads TGTGCCAGCAGTTACTCCGGGACAGGCGGTCAGCCCCAGCATTTT.

V and J are TRBV10-3 and TRBJ2-7, with 8 bases aligning to TRBD1. The CDR3 is 13 residues long. The junction had 6 bases not matched to a gene; V was cut back by 10 bases and J by 1 base. CDR1 is ENHRY, CDR2 SYGVKD, per germline. CDR3 sequence (DNA): TGTGCCACTGGACAGGGAGCTTCCTACGAGCAGTACTTC. It is translated as CATGQGASYEQYF.

CDR3 DNA sequence: TGTGCCAGCAGCTTAGATATTTCCTTATCCTACGAGCAGTACTTC. This translates into CASSLDISLSYEQYF. The gene calls are TRBV11-2 and TRBJ2-7, with D unresolved. The germline gives CDR1 SGHAT, CDR2 FQNNGV. Between the trimmed V and J ends, which lost 0 bases and 1 base, there was a span of 10 bases. The CDR3 runs 15 residues.

This clone showed up just once. This sequence joins TRBV18 and TRBJ2-4, with a weak D call TRBD1 (5 bases). Germline V gene data show CDR1 as KGHSH and CDR2 as LQKENI. CDR3 length: 16 residues. Between the trimmed V and J ends, which lost 1 base and 5 bases, there was a span of 15 bases. The CDR3 coding sequence is TGTGCCAGCTCACCACTCGCAGGGATAGCAGAAAACATTCAGTACTTC. This sequence encodes CASSPLAGIAENIQYF.

This clone turned up a few times. The chain links TRBV4-1 to TRBJ2-7, with D possibly matching TRBD1 (7 bases). In germline, CDR1 is MGHRA, CDR2 YSYEKL. The V end lost 1 base, the J end lost 4 bases, and 20 bases lay between the germline ends. The CDR3 has 17 amino acids. CDR3 loop: CASSQAAQGGNSYEQYF. For the CDR3, the DNA is TGCGCCAGCAGCCAAGCTGCTCAGGGGGGCAATTCGTACGAGCAGTACTTC.

The V call is TRBV29-1, the J call TRBJ2-1; D uncertain. With 4 bases removed from V and 6 bases from J, the gap between germline ends came to 10 bases. The CDR3 consists of 12 residues. The germline V gene encodes CDR1 SQVTM and CDR2 ANQGSEA. CDR3 amino acids: CSVGRSGNEQFF. For the CDR3, the DNA is TGCAGCGTTGGGAGATCCGGCAATGAGCAGTTCTTC.